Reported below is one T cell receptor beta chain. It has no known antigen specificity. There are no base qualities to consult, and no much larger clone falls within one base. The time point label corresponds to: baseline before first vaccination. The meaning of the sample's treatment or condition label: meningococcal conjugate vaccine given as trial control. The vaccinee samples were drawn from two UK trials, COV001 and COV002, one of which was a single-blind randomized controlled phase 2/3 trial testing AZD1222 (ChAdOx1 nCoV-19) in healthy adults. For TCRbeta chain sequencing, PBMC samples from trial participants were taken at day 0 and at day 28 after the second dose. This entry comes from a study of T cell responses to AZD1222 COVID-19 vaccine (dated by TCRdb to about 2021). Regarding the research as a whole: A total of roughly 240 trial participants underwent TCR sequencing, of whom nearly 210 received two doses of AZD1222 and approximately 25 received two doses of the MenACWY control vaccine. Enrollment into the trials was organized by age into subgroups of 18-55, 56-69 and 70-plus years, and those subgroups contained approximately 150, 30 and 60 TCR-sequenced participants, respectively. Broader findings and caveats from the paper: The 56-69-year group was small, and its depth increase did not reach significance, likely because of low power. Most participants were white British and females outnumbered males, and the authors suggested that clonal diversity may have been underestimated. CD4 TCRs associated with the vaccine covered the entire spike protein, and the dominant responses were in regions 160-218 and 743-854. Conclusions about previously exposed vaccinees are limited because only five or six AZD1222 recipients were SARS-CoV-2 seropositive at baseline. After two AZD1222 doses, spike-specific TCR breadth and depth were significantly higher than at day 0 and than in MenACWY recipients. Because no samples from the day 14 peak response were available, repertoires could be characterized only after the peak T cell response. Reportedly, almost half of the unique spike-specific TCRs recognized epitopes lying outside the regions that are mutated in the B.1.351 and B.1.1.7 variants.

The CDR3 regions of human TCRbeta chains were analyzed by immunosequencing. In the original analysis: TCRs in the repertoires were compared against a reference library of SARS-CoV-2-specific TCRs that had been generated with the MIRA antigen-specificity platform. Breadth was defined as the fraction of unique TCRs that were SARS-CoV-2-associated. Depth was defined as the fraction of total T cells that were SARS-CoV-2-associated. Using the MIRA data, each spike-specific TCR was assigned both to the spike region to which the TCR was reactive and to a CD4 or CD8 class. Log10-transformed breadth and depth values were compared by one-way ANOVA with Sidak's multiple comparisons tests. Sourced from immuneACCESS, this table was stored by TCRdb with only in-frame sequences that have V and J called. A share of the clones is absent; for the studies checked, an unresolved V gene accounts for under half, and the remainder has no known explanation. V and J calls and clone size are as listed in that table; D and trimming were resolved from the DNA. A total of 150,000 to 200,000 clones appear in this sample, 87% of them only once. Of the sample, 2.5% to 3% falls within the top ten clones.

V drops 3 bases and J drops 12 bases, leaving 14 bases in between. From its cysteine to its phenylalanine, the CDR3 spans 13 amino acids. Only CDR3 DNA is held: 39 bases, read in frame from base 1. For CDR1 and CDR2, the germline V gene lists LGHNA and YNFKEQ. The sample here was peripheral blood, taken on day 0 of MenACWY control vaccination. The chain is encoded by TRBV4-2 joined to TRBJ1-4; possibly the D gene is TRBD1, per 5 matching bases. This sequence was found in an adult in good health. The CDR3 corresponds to CASSHDRGIQLFF. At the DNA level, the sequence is TGTGCCAGCAGCCACGATCGGGGCATCCAACTGTTTTTT.